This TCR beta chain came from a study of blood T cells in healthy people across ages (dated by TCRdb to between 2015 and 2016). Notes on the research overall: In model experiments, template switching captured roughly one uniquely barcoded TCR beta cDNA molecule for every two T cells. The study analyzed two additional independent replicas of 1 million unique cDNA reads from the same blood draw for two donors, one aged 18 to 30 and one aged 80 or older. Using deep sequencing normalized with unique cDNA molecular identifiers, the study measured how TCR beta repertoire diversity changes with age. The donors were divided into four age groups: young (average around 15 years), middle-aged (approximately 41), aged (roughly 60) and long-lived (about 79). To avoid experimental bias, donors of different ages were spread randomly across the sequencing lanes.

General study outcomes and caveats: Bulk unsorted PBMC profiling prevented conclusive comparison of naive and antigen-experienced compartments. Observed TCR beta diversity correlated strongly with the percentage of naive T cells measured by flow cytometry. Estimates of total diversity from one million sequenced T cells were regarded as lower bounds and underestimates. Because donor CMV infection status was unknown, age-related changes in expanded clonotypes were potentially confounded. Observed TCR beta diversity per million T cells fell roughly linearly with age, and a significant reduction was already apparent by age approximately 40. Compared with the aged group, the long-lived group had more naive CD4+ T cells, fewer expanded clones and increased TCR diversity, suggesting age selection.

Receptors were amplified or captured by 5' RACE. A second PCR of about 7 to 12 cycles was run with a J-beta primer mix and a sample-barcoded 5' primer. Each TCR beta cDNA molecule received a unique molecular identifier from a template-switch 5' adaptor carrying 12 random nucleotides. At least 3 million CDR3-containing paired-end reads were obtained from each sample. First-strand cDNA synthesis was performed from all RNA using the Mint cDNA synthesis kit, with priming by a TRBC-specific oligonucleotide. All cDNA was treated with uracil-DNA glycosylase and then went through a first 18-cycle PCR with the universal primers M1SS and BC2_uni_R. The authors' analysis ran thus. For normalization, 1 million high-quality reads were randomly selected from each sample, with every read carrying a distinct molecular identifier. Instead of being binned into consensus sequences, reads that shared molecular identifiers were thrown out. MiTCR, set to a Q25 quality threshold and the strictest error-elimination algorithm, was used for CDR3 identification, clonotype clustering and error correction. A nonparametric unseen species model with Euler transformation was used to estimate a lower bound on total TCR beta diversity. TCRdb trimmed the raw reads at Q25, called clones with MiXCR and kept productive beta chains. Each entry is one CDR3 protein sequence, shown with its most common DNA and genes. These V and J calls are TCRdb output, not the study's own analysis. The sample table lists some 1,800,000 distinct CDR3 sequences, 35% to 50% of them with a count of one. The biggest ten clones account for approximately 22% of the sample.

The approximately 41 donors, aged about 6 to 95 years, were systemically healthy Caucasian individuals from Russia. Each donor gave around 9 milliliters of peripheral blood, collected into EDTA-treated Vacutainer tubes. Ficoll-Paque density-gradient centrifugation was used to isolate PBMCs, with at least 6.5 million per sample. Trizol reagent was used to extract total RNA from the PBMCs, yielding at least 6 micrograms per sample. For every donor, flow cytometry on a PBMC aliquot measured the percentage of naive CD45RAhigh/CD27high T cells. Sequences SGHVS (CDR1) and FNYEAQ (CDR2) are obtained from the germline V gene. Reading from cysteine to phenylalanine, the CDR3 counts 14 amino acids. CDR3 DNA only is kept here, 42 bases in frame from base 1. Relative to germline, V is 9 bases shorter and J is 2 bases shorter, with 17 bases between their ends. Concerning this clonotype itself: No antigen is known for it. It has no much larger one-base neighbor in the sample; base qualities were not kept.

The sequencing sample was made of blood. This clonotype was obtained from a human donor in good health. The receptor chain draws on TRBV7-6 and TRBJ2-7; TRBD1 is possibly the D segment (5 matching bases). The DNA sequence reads TGTGCCAGTTCGGACATATCAGGACCCTACGAGCAGTACTTC. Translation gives CASSDISGPYEQYF.